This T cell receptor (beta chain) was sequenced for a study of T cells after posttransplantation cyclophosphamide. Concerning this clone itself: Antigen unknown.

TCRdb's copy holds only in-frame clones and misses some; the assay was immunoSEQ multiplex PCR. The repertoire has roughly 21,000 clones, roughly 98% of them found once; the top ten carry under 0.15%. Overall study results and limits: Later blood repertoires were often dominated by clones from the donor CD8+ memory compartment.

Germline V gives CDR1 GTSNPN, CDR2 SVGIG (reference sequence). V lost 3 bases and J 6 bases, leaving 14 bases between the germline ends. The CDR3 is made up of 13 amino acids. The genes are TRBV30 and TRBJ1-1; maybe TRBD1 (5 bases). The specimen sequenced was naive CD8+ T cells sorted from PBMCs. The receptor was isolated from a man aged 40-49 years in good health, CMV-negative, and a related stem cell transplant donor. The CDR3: CAWSPRDRSEAFF. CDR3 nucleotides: TGTGCCTGGAGCCCCAGAGACAGATCTGAAGCTTTCTTT. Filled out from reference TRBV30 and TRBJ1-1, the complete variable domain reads SQTIHQWPATLVQPVGSPLSLECTVEGTSNPNLYWYRQAAGRGLQLLFYSVGIGQISSEVPQNLSASRPQDRQFILSSKKLLLSDSGFYLCAWSPRDRSEAFFGQGTRLTVV.